This T cell receptor beta chain was obtained from a study of T-cell memory formation after mild COVID-19. Study-wide points: Within pre-infection memory, some responding clones were found, suggesting cross-reactive memory joined.

Germline assignment: CDR1 SGHNT and CDR2 YYREEE (reference sequence). V dropped 5 bases and J dropped 1 base, with 9 bases sitting between them. CDR3 length: 14 residues. As for this clonotype: Its antigen remains unknown.

One entry per CDR3 protein, called by TCRdb with MiXCR from the 5' RACE reads. The sample contains a few hundred thousand distinct CDR3 sequences, roughly 15% of which appear only once. Sequencing input: PBMCs or a T cell subset sorted from them (not recorded which). The chain employs TRBV5-4 and TRBJ2-2, with D perhaps matching TRBD1 (6 bases). This clonotype originated in a man aged 18 to 30 who had mild COVID-19 (a few samples of this study predate the infection). Cell type and time point are not known. The CDR3 region is CASRTGQNTGELFF. The DNA for the CDR3 is TGTGCCAGCAGGACGGGACAGAACACCGGGGAGCTGTTTTTT.